This passage covers 18 T cell receptor beta chains from one sample sequenced in a study of CD8+ T cells in alopecia areata (dated by TCRdb to the late 2010s). The library was built by means of the immunoSEQ multiplex PCR assay. RNA was extracted from all samples and reverse transcribed into cDNA, which served as template for TCR sequencing. Held by TCRdb, this immuneACCESS table contains in-frame sequences only and omits some clones. Under half of the omission traces to an unresolved V gene where checked; the cause of the rest is unknown. The sample yields 190,000 or so clones; about 60% were counted once. The biggest ten clones account for roughly 13% of the sample. What this sample's time point label stands for: around 24 weeks on oral tofacitinib. The treatment or condition label of this sample denotes: oral pan-JAK inhibitor, 5-10 mg twice daily. Specimen: CD8+ T cells sorted from blood, collected at week 24, from a patient treated with tofacitinib. The receptors shown here come from a human donor with alopecia areata.

The rearrangement uses TRBV29-1 and TRBJ1-2, with TRBD1 matching 9 bases. The CDR3 is 15 amino acids. The germline V gene encodes CDR1 SQVTM and CDR2 ANQGSEA. Unmatched junction bases numbered 7, after V lost 4 bases and J lost 1 base. The CDR3 bases are TGCAGCGTTGCGGGGACAGGGAGTGATAACTATGGCTACACCTTC. It yields the protein CSVAGTGSDNYGYTF.

The CDR3 DNA reads as TGTGCCAGCAGCCGCCTCGGATCGTCCTACGAGCAGTACTTC. The encoded protein is CASSRLGSSYEQYF. V is TRBV14 and J is TRBJ2-7; unclear D gene. V was pared by 4 bases and J by 1 base, with 11 bases between. There are 14 residues in the CDR3. CDR1 is SGHDN, CDR2 FVKESK, per germline.

This chain connects TRBV15 to TRBJ1-5, with 10 bases identical to TRBD1. CDR3 length: 14 residues. Germline CDR1 LNHNV, CDR2 YYDKDF (reference sequence). The V and J ends lost 5 bases and 6 bases, in that order; junction bases with no gene match: 4. The CDR3 protein is CATSGRDRGQPQHF. The DNA of the CDR3 is TGTGCCACCAGCGGCCGGGACAGGGGTCAGCCCCAGCATTTT.

The J gene is TRBJ1-1, the V gene TRBV2; D is ambiguous. CDR1 and CDR2 (germline): SNHLY, FYNNEI. Trimming left V 10 bases short and J 0 bases short, with 9 bases between. The CDR3 length is 12 residues. The CDR3 protein is CATSIVNTEAFF. The CDR3 DNA follows: TGTGCCACTTCAATTGTGAACACTGAAGCTTTCTTT.

This sequence joins TRBV27 and TRBJ1-1; unclear D gene. Germline V gives CDR1 MNHEY, CDR2 SMNVEV (reference sequence). Trimming stripped 3 bases from V and 1 base from J, with 6 bases between. The CDR3 loop spans 13 amino acids. The CDR3 bases are TGTGCCAGCAGTTTCGGAAAGAACACTGAAGCTTTCTTT. This codes for CASSFGKNTEAFF.

The chain carries TRBV9 and TRBJ2-7, with D hard to call. CDR3 length: 13 amino acids. The germline V gene has CDR1 SGDLS and CDR2 YYNGEE. V was clipped by 4 bases and J by 1 base, with 9 bases between them. CDR3 sequence reads: CASSPAPSYEQYF. In DNA, the CDR3 is TGTGCCAGCAGCCCAGCACCGTCCTACGAGCAGTACTTC.

The chain carries TRBV13 and TRBJ1-6, with 12 bases that match TRBD1. The CDR3 has 12 amino acids. Germline values: CDR1 PRHDT, CDR2 FYEKMQ (reference sequence). Trimming at V came to 9 bases and at J to 10 bases, leaving 1 base not matched to a gene. The CDR3 sequence is CASGTGGSPLHF. Written as DNA, the CDR3 is TGTGCCAGTGGGACAGGGGGCTCACCCCTCCACTTT.

This clone occurred a few times. The chain couples TRBV7-2 to TRBJ1-5, with 8 bases identical to TRBD1. Germline CDR1 and CDR2: SGHTA and FQGNSA. V shed 2 bases and J 1 base; nucleotides not matched to a gene: 10. The CDR3 is 18 residues long. CDR3: CASSLFPKQGGSNQPQHF. DNA of the CDR3: TGTGCCAGCAGCTTATTCCCCAAACAGGGGGGGAGCAATCAGCCCCAGCATTTT.

The genes are TRBV27 and TRBJ1-2; unclear D gene. Per the germline V gene, CDR1 is MNHEY and CDR2 is SMNVEV (reference sequence). The CDR3 is made up of 13 amino acids. Trimming left V 8 bases short and J 0 bases short, with 10 bases between. The CDR3 DNA reads TGTGCCAGCTCCACGACCCCTAACTATGGCTACACCTTC. This translates into CASSTTPNYGYTF.

This clone was found once. J is TRBJ2-5 and V is TRBV5-6; the D is unclear. The germline V gene has CDR1 SGHDT and CDR2 YYEEEE. The CDR3 has 13 amino acids. V was cut by 4 bases and J by 2 bases, with 9 bases left in between. This CDR3 reads CASSASRQETQYF. The CDR3 DNA reads TGTGCCAGCAGCGCCTCCAGGCAAGAGACCCAGTACTTC.

A few counts support this clone. V and J are TRBV5-6 and TRBJ1-1, with TRBD1 as a possible D gene (5 bases). V dropped 0 bases and J dropped 8 bases, with 5 bases sitting between them. Germline lookup yields CDR1 SGHDT and CDR2 YYEEEE. The CDR3 contains 11 residues. The CDR3 bases are TGTGCCAGCAGCTTGGACAGGGAAGCTTTCTTT. Residues: CASSLDREAFF.

This clone was seen a few times. The chain has TRBV29-1 and TRBJ2-2; unclear D gene. Germline-derived CDR1 and CDR2 are SQVTM and ANQGSEA. CDR3 length: 10 amino acids. V lost 6 bases and J lost 3, with 2 bases in between. Here the CDR3 reads CSVYTGELFF. Here the CDR3 DNA reads TGCAGCGTATACACCGGGGAGCTGTTTTTT.

V and J are TRBV5-1 and TRBJ2-1; D call uncertain. V lost 0 bases and J 0 bases, leaving 7 bases between the germline ends. In germline, CDR1 is SGHRS, CDR2 YFSETQ. The CDR3 loop spans 15 amino acids. The CDR3 spells CASSLVWGSYNEQFF. CDR3 DNA: TGCGCCAGCAGCTTGGTATGGGGCTCCTACAATGAGCAGTTCTTC.

J is TRBJ2-6 and V is TRBV5-6; D call uncertain. V lost 0 bases and J lost 0, with 10 bases in between. CDR1 is SGHDT, CDR2 YYEEEE, per germline. The CDR3 covers 17 residues. Written as DNA, the CDR3 is TGTGCCAGCAGCTTGGGTTTAGGCAACTCTGGGGCCAACGTCCTGACTTTC. Translation: CASSLGLGNSGANVLTF.

The rearrangement links TRBV15 to TRBJ1-1; 8 bases match TRBD1. CDR1 and CDR2 from the germline V gene are LNHNV and YYDKDF (reference sequence). This CDR3 spans 12 amino acids. J was trimmed by 0 bases and V by 9 bases; bases with no gene match: 0. Here the CDR3 reads CATGQVNTEAFF. Here the CDR3 DNA reads TGTGCCACGGGACAGGTGAACACTGAAGCTTTCTTT.

CDR3 nucleotide sequence: TGCGCCAGCAGCCAAGAGGGGGAATGGCGCTACACCTTC. This sequence encodes CASSQEGEWRYTF. The genes are TRBV4-1 and TRBJ1-2; D might be TRBD1 (5 bases). V was shortened by 0 bases and J by 9 bases, with 11 bases between the two germline ends. This CDR3 comprises 13 residues. CDR1 is MGHRA and CDR2 is YSYEKL in the germline V gene.

This clone has just a few counts. The rearrangement links TRBV29-1 to TRBJ1-2; D ambiguous. Per germline, CDR1 SQVTM and CDR2 ANQGSEA. V was shortened by 6 bases and J by 5 bases, with 10 bases between the two germline ends. The CDR3 covers 11 residues. The CDR3 DNA is TGCAGCGTAACGTTTGGGTATGGCTACACCTTC. It encodes CSVTFGYGYTF.

The chain joins TRBV9 to TRBJ2-3; perhaps TRBD1 as D (6 bases). Per the germline V gene, CDR1 is SGDLS and CDR2 is YYNGEE. The V end lost 3 bases, the J end lost 0 bases, and 14 bases lay between the germline ends. The CDR3 consists of 16 residues. The CDR3 here is CASSDETGDSTDTQYF. CDR3 DNA: TGTGCCAGCAGCGACGAGACAGGAGACAGCACAGATACGCAGTATTTT.